These T cell receptor beta chains were read from a single sample in a study of post-analysis software for immune sequencing data. Each CDR3 protein is one row after TCRdb ran MiXCR on the PCR reads. The sample gives about 540,000 distinct CDR3 sequences, under 40% of which show up once; 4.5% to 7.5% is in the top ten. Sequenced material: blood. These receptors were collected from a girl aged 2-17 years with multiple sclerosis. CDR3s include the opening cysteine and the closing phenylalanine or tryptophan. The order of the fields is D gene, V gene, clone size, J gene, CDR3 protein, CDR3 DNA. The D gene is left open where the match is weak. Size tells how often a clone was seen (once, few, many) or the class of an expanded clone, and some rows leave it out.

.	TRBV3-1	.	TRBJ2-5	CASSLQQPRETQYF	TGTGCCAGCAGCCTTCAACAACCCAGGGAGACCCAGTACTTC
.	TRBV20-1	.	TRBJ2-2	CSATSGNTGELFF	TGCAGTGCCACTTCGGGGAACACCGGGGAGCTGTTTTTT
.	TRBV4-1	many	TRBJ2-7	CASSQEVLLTYEQYF	TGCGCCAGCAGCCAAGAGGTTCTCTTAACCTACGAGCAGTACTTC
.	TRBV6-1	.	TRBJ1-2	CASSEAQAINYGYTF	TGTGCCAGCAGTGAAGCGCAGGCCATAAACTATGGCTACACCTTC
.	TRBV5-1	.	TRBJ2-3	CASSLEAEISTDTQYF	TGCGCCAGCAGCTTGGAAGCGGAGATTAGCACAGATACGCAGTATTTT
.	TRBV4-1	.	TRBJ1-6	CASSQGPSEGWGRVALHF	TGCGCCAGCAGCCAAGGTCCCTCTGAGGGTTGGGGACGGGTCGCCCTCCACTTT
.	TRBV12-3/TRBV12-4	few	TRBJ1-1	CASSFGQTEAFF	TGTGCCAGCAGTTTTGGACAAACTGAAGCTTTCTTT
.	TRBV2	.	TRBJ2-3	CASSPRGVRETDTQYF	TGTGCCAGCAGTCCGCGAGGGGTAAGGGAAACAGATACGCAGTATTTT
.	TRBV29-1	few	TRBJ2-5	CSGGAAETQYF	TGCAGTGGTGGGGCCGCCGAGACCCAGTACTTC
.	TRBV27	.	TRBJ1-6	CASSFNGGNSPPHF	TGTGCCAGCAGTTTCAACGGGGGGAATTCACCCCCCCACTTT
.	TRBV11-2	.	TRBJ2-2	CASSLDRGFGELFF	TGTGCCAGCAGCTTAGATCGGGGCTTCGGGGAGCTGTTTTTT
.	TRBV3-1	.	TRBJ1-1	CASSRSMARPNTEAFF	TGTGCCAGCAGCCGTTCAATGGCACGGCCGAACACTGAAGCTTTCTTT
.	TRBV13	few	TRBJ2-5	CASSPPLEETQYF	TGTGCCAGCAGCCCACCCCTAGAAGAGACCCAGTACTTC
TRBD2	TRBV6-1	.	TRBJ2-1	CASTLAGGYNEQFF	TGTGCCAGCACCCTAGCGGGGGGGTACAATGAGCAGTTCTTC
.	TRBV5-1	.	TRBJ2-7	CASSPGGTGAYEQYF	TGCGCCAGCAGCCCGGGAGGAACAGGGGCCTACGAGCAGTACTTC
TRBD2	TRBV6-1	.	TRBJ2-7	CASSPPRLAGKVIHEQYF	TGTGCCAGCAGTCCCCCCCGACTAGCGGGGAAGGTGATCCACGAGCAGTACTTC
.	TRBV6-4	few	TRBJ1-1	CASSETGREDTEAFF	TGTGCCAGCAGTGAAACTGGCAGGGAGGACACTGAAGCTTTCTTT
.	TRBV20-1	.	TRBJ2-7	CSARLSSCEQYF	TGCAGTGCTAGGCTCAGCTCCTGCGAGCAGTACTTC
TRBD1	TRBV25-1	few	TRBJ1-1	CASRETGGVVTEAFF	TGTGCCAGCAGGGAGACAGGGGGCGTTGTTACTGAAGCTTTCTTT
TRBD1	TRBV4-1	.	TRBJ1-4	CASSRGQGRGKLFF	TGCGCCAGCAGCCGCGGACAGGGGAGAGGAAAACTGTTTTTT
.	TRBV21-1	.	TRBJ2-7	CASSKVGTGGYEQYF	TGTGCCAGCAGCAAAGTTGGGACAGGGGGCTACGAGCAGTACTTC
.	TRBV5-5	.	TRBJ1-2	CASSLVEANYGYTF	TGTGCCAGCAGCTTGGTGGAGGCTAACTATGGCTACACCTTC
TRBD2	TRBV20-1	few	TRBJ2-5	CSASSGTTWETQYF	TGCAGTGCTTCCTCCGGGACTACGTGGGAGACCCAGTACTTC
TRBD1	TRBV10-3	few	TRBJ1-2	CAISEPRTGGRGYTF	TGTGCCATCAGTGAGCCGAGGACAGGGGGACGAGGCTACACCTTC
.	TRBV7-9	.	TRBJ2-7	CASSQQMSYEQYF	TGTGCCAGCAGCCAACAAATGTCCTACGAGCAGTACTTC
.	TRBV20-1	many	TRBJ2-7	CSARDLRPLTYEQYF	TGCAGTGCTAGAGACTTAAGGCCCCTAACCTACGAGCAGTACTTC
TRBD2	TRBV27	.	TRBJ2-1	CASSPAAGARINEQFF	TGTGCCAGCAGTCCCGCAGCGGGGGCAAGAATTAATGAGCAGTTCTTC
TRBD1	TRBV5-1	.	TRBJ2-6	CASSQGQTLYSGANVLTF	TGCGCCAGCAGCCAGGGACAGACCCTTTACTCTGGGGCCAACGTCCTGACTTTC
TRBD2	TRBV5-1	.	TRBJ2-5	CASSFSGLLKETQYF	TGCGCCAGCAGCTTTTCGGGACTATTGAAAGAGACCCAGTACTTC
.	TRBV14	.	TRBJ2-3	CASSRITGGAADTQYF	TGTGCCAGCAGCCGGATCACTGGCGGGGCGGCAGATACGCAGTATTTT
TRBD1	TRBV5-1	.	TRBJ2-4	CASSPDRGNIQYF	TGCGCCAGCAGTCCGGACAGGGGTAACATTCAGTACTTC
TRBD1	TRBV5-1	.	TRBJ2-6	CASRTGEANVLTF	TGCGCCAGCAGGACAGGGGAAGCCAACGTCCTGACTTTC
.	TRBV7-3	.	TRBJ2-5	CASSLSLSEYF	TGTGCCAGCAGCTTAAGTTTAAGCGAGTACTTC
TRBD1	TRBV6-5	.	TRBJ2-1	CASSRPGQGLNNEQFF	TGTGCCAGCAGTCGACCGGGACAGGGATTGAACAATGAGCAGTTCTTC
.	TRBV12-3/TRBV12-4	.	TRBJ1-6	CASSLRRENSPLHF	TGTGCCAGCAGTCTACGACGGGAGAATTCACCCCTCCACTTT
.	TRBV27	many	TRBJ2-7	CASSLMGLHEQYF	TGTGCCAGCAGTTTAATGGGTCTCCACGAGCAGTACTTC
TRBD2	TRBV5-6	.	TRBJ2-7	CASSFPTSGPYEQYF	TGTGCCAGCAGCTTCCCGACTAGCGGTCCCTACGAGCAGTACTTC
.	TRBV5-4	many	TRBJ2-7	CASSLERDFYEQYF	TGTGCCAGCAGCTTGGAACGGGATTTCTACGAGCAGTACTTC
.	TRBV5-1	few	TRBJ2-3	CASSRRVASTDTQYF	TGCGCCAGCAGCCGCCGCGTTGCTAGTACAGATACGCAGTATTTT
.	TRBV20-1	.	TRBJ2-7	CSASRTLSSYEQYF	TGCAGTGCTAGCAGGACTCTAAGCTCCTACGAGCAGTACTTC
.	TRBV7-3	once	TRBJ2-3	CAGSGSAGAGTDTQYF	TGTGCCGGCAGCGGCAGTGCGGGGGCGGGCACAGATACGCAGTATTTT
TRBD2	TRBV7-8	few	TRBJ2-3	CASSYSGTNTDTQYF	TGTGCCAGCAGTTACAGCGGGACTAACACAGATACGCAGTATTTT
.	TRBV6-6	.	TRBJ2-5	CASSYAGHRSPQETQYF	TGTGCCAGCAGTTATGCGGGACACCGGAGCCCACAAGAGACCCAGTACTTC
.	TRBV4-1	many	TRBJ1-2	CASSQERASYTF	TGCGCCAGCAGCCAAGAGCGGGCGAGCTACACCTTC
.	TRBV11-2	.	TRBJ1-5	CASSLGTDVNQPQHF	TGTGCCAGCAGCTTAGGGACGGATGTTAATCAGCCCCAGCATTTT
TRBD2	TRBV20-1	.	TRBJ2-7	CSAPLAGLTYEQYF	TGCAGTGCTCCCCTAGCGGGGTTGACCTACGAGCAGTACTTC
.	TRBV15	.	TRBJ2-6	CATSILGANVRTF	TGTGCCACCAGCATCCTAGGGGCCAACGTCCGGACTTTC
.	TRBV4-1	.	TRBJ2-7	CASSQRMRTADYEQYF	TGCGCCAGCAGCCAACGGATGAGAACTGCAGACTACGAGCAGTACTTC
.	TRBV14	.	TRBJ2-7	CASSQTASYEQYF	TGTGCCAGCAGCCAGACGGCCTCCTACGAGCAGTACTTC
TRBD1	TRBV5-1	few	TRBJ1-4	CASSSGQGGEKLFF	TGTGCCAGCAGCTCGGGACAGGGGGGAGAAAAACTGTTTTTT
TRBD2	TRBV5-1	.	TRBJ2-5	CASSSGGLAGGQETQYF	TGCGCCAGCAGCTCCGGAGGGCTAGCGGGGGGGCAAGAGACCCAGTACTTC
TRBD2	TRBV7-3	few	TRBJ2-3	CASSLMLAGGSTDTQYF	TGTGCCAGCAGCTTAATGCTAGCGGGGGGTAGCACAGATACGCAGTATTTT
.	TRBV20-1	.	TRBJ1-5	CSARDIKDGVNQPQHF	TGCAGTGCTAGAGACATAAAGGACGGAGTTAATCAGCCCCAGCATTTT
TRBD1	TRBV9	few	TRBJ1-1	CASSRTGSNSEAFF	TGTGCCAGCAGCCGGACAGGGTCTAATTCTGAAGCTTTCTTT
TRBD1	TRBV6-5	.	TRBJ1-2	CASSASGTGATGYTF	TGTGCCAGCAGCGCCTCCGGGACAGGGGCTACTGGCTACACCTTC
.	TRBV11-2	few	TRBJ2-1	CASSLSRPAEQFF	TGTGCCAGCAGCTTATCCCGGCCGGCGGAGCAGTTCTTC
.	TRBV20-1	few	TRBJ2-1	CSARWFTGGVYNEQFF	TGCAGTGCTAGATGGTTTACCGGGGGCGTTTACAATGAGCAGTTCTTC
.	TRBV5-5	many	TRBJ2-3	CASSSYSTDTQYF	TGTGCCAGCAGCTCTTACAGCACAGATACGCAGTATTTT
.	TRBV29-1	.	TRBJ1-1	CSVSRGAVYDTEAFF	TGCAGCGTATCCCGCGGGGCGGTGTACGACACTGAAGCTTTCTTT